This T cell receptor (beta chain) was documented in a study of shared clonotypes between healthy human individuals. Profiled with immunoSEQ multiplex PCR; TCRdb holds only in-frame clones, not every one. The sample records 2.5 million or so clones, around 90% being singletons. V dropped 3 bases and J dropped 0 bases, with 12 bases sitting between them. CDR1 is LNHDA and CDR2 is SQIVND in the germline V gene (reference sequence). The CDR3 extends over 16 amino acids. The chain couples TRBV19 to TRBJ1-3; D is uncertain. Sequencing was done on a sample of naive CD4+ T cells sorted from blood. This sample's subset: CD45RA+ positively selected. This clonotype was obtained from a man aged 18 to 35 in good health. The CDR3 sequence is CASSIRQDSSGNTIYF. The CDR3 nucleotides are TGTGCCAGTAGTATTCGGCAGGATTCCTCTGGAAACACCATATATTTT.